One sample yielded the 31 T cell receptor beta chains listed below, sequenced in a study of cytotoxic CD8 clonotypes in ibrutinib-treated CLL. Assay used: immunoSEQ multiplex PCR; TCRdb lists only in-frame clones, some missing. Here the sample spans some 130,000 clones, roughly 88% being singletons. This specimen was PBMCs, taken after 24 months of ibrutinib treatment. The receptors originated from a human donor with chronic lymphocytic leukemia.

The chain recombines TRBV5-1 with TRBJ2-7, with D perhaps TRBD1 or TRBD2 (5 bases each). V was shortened by 2 bases and J by 2 bases, with 14 bases between the two germline ends. CDR1 is SGHRS and CDR2 is YFSETQ in the germline V gene. CDR3 size: 15 residues. CDR3 loop: CASSFGGTRTYEQYF. The DNA for the CDR3 is TGCGCCAGCAGCTTTGGTGGGACCCGGACCTACGAGCAGTACTTC.

V and J are TRBV7-8 and TRBJ1-2; D gene ambiguous. Trimming took 5 bases from V and 0 from J, leaving 10 bases between them. The germline CDR1 and CDR2 sequences are SGHVS and FQNEAQ. The CDR3 loop spans 14 amino acids. The CDR3 region has the DNA TGTGCCAGCAGCCGCTATGCAGCTAACTATGGCTACACCTTC. This codes for CASSRYAANYGYTF. Full variable domain (outside the CDR3, taken from reference TRBV7-8 and TRBJ1-2): GAGVSQSPRYKVAKRGQDVALRCDPISGHVSLFWYQQALGQGPEFLTYFQNEAQLDKSGLPSDRFFAERPEGSVSTLKIQRTQQEDSAVYLCASSRYAANYGYTFGSGTRLTVV.

Note on this clone: Additional DNA sequences in this sample encode the identical CDR3. The chain carries TRBV7-3 and TRBJ1-1, with D possibly TRBD1 on 6 matching bases. Germline V lookup: CDR1 SGHTA, CDR2 FQGTGA. The CDR3 consists of 13 residues. Trimming cost V 3 bases and J 1 base, with 6 bases left between them. The DNA of the CDR3 is TGTGCCAGCAGCTTGGACAGGAACACTGAAGCTTTCTTT. It is translated as CASSLDRNTEAFF.

The genes are TRBV18 and TRBJ2-7; TRBD2 matches 10 bases. The CDR3 has 16 residues. The V and J ends lost 4 bases and 7 bases, in that order; junction bases with no gene match: 13. The V gene's germline CDR1 is KGHSH and CDR2 LQKENI. The CDR3 nucleotides read TGTGCCAGCTCACTCACTCTAGCGGGGGTATCGCAGGAGCAGTACTTC. Residues: CASSLTLAGVSQEQYF.

The chain combines TRBV7-8 with TRBJ1-1; D is unclear. The CDR3 has 14 amino acids. Germline V gene lookup returns CDR1 SGHVS and CDR2 FQNEAQ. With 5 bases removed from V and 4 bases from J, the gap between germline ends came to 14 bases. For the CDR3, the DNA is TGTGCCAGCAGCCCTATCTCGTTTGGCACTGAAGCTTTCTTT. The encoded protein is CASSPISFGTEAFF.

The chain couples TRBV7-6 to TRBJ2-7, with D perhaps TRBD2 (5 bases). Per germline, CDR1 SGHVS and CDR2 FNYEAQ. The CDR3 has 13 residues. Trimming cost V 7 bases and J 7 bases, with 17 bases left between them. CDR3 sequence reads: CASTLREFGEQYF. CDR3 bases: TGTGCCAGCACCCTAAGGGAGTTCGGGGAGCAGTACTTC.

The chain recombines TRBV9 with TRBJ1-2; TRBD1 agrees at 9 bases. V dropped 4 bases and J dropped 8; count of bases not matched to a gene: 6. CDR3 length: 13 residues. CDR1 is SGDLS, CDR2 YYNGEE, per germline. CDR3 nucleotides: TGTGCCAGCAGCACCACGGACAGGGGCGGCTACACCTTC. Protein product: CASSTTDRGGYTF.

Points on this clone: This sample also contains other DNA sequences that code for the same CDR3. The gene calls are TRBV6-1 and TRBJ2-7; D assignment may be TRBD1 or TRBD2 (5 bases each). The germline V gene encodes CDR1 MNHNS and CDR2 SASEGT. Trimming took off 1 base at V and 3 bases at J, with 7 bases between the two ends. The CDR3 runs 13 residues. The CDR3 is CASSEGDGYEQYF. Here the CDR3 DNA reads TGTGCCAGCAGTGAAGGGGACGGCTACGAGCAGTACTTC.

The V gene is TRBV9, the J gene TRBJ2-1; 15 nucleotides match TRBD2. V lost 7 bases, J lost 9 bases, and 11 bases stayed unmatched. In germline, CDR1 is SGDLS, CDR2 YYNGEE. This CDR3 has 16 amino acids. Written as DNA, the CDR3 is TGTGCCAGCGGCGAGGGGACTAGCGGGGGGTATGGTGAGCAGTTCTTC. Its protein product is CASGEGTSGGYGEQFF.

The table lists this clone with a count of one. V usage is TRBV19 and J usage is TRBJ2-5; TRBD2 agrees at 9 bases. This CDR3 has 16 residues. The germline gives CDR1 LNHDA, CDR2 SQIVND (reference sequence). The V gene end was trimmed by 6 bases and the J gene end by 0 bases; junction bases not matched to a gene: 8. The CDR3 reads CASSQTSGQYQETQYF. The CDR3 region has the DNA TGTGCCAGTAGCCAGACTAGCGGCCAATACCAAGAGACCCAGTACTTC.

The genes are TRBV5-5 and TRBJ2-7; 10 bases match TRBD1. After removal of 4 bases from V and 3 bases from J, the junction contained 4 bases not matched to a gene. Germline values: CDR1 SGHKS, CDR2 YYEKEE (reference sequence). The CDR3 consists of 14 residues. The CDR3 region has the DNA TGTGCCAGCAGCCGGGACAGGGGAGTCTACGAGCAGTACTTC. This sequence encodes CASSRDRGVYEQYF.

The rearrangement joins TRBV7-3 to TRBJ1-1, with D hard to call. Trimming left V 1 base short and J 4 bases short, with 13 bases between. Germline V gene lookup returns CDR1 SGHTA and CDR2 FQGTGA. CDR3 length: 15 amino acids. The chain's CDR3 is CASSLNPSGGTEAFF. CDR3 nucleotides: TGTGCCAGCAGCTTAAATCCGTCGGGAGGCACTGAAGCTTTCTTT.

This clone occurred a few times. The chain has TRBV15 and TRBJ1-2; 8 nucleotides line up with TRBD1. CDR3 length: 14 residues. Germline values: CDR1 LNHNV, CDR2 YYDKDF (reference sequence). Trimming took 6 bases from V and 0 from J; bases not matched to a gene: 3. CDR3 loop: CATRAGGTNYGYTF. CDR3 bases: TGTGCCACCAGAGCAGGGGGCACTAACTATGGCTACACCTTC.

The chain is built from TRBV27 and TRBJ2-7; a possible D gene is TRBD1 (6 bases). V shed 2 bases and J shed 0 bases, with 11 bases lying between them. This CDR3 spans 15 amino acids. Germline V gene data show CDR1 as MNHEY and CDR2 as SMNVEV (reference sequence). The CDR3, as DNA: TGTGCCAGCAGTTTAACACAGGGTGCCTCCTACGAGCAGTACTTC. This codes for CASSLTQGASYEQYF.

The chain employs TRBV4-2 and TRBJ2-7; maybe TRBD1 (5 bases). V shed 0 bases and J shed 2 bases, with 8 bases lying between them. This CDR3 region has 14 residues. Germline CDR1 reads LGHNA; CDR2 reads YNFKEQ. The DNA of the CDR3 is TGTGCCAGCAGCCAAGAAGGGGAAACCTACGAGCAGTACTTC. Its protein is CASSQEGETYEQYF.

The gene calls are TRBV27 and TRBJ2-5; 7 bases fit TRBD2. The germline CDR1 and CDR2 sequences are MNHEY and SMNVEV (reference sequence). The CDR3 sequence is 13 residues long. J gave up 5 bases and V 7 bases, and 7 bases lay outside the gene matches. CDR3 sequence (DNA): TGTGCCAGCAAGGAAGCGGGGTGGGAGACCCAGTACTTC. Its protein product is CASKEAGWETQYF.

The chain employs TRBV29-1 and TRBJ2-1, with D possibly TRBD2 on 6 matching bases. CDR1 is SQVTM and CDR2 is ANQGSEA in the germline V gene. V gave up 3 bases and J gave up 9 bases, with 15 bases separating them. The CDR3 is 13 residues long. CDR3 nucleotides: TGCAGCGTTGAGTCGGGAGTGCCGGGTGAGCAGTTCTTC. This sequence encodes CSVESGVPGEQFF.

The rearrangement links TRBV11-2 to TRBJ1-1; D remains unclear. In germline, CDR1 is SGHAT, CDR2 FQNNGV. This CDR3 region has 14 residues. V dropped 3 bases and J dropped 0 bases, with 8 bases sitting between them. The CDR3 spells CASSFSSVNTEAFF. The CDR3 bases are TGTGCCAGCAGCTTTAGTTCCGTGAACACTGAAGCTTTCTTT.

This clone has only one observation. The chain couples TRBV7-3 to TRBJ1-2, with 12 nucleotides matching TRBD1. Trimming at V came to 5 bases and at J to 9 bases, leaving 4 bases not matched to a gene. This CDR3 region has 13 residues. Germline-derived CDR1 and CDR2 are SGHTA and FQGTGA. In nucleotides, the CDR3 is TGTGCCAGCAGCGCCGGGACAGGGGGCCGCTACACCTTC. Protein: CASSAGTGGRYTF.

The rearrangement links TRBV7-8 to TRBJ2-7; D may be TRBD2 (5 bases). Germline-derived CDR1 and CDR2 are SGHVS and FQNEAQ. V lost 3 bases and J lost 6, with 15 bases in between. The length of the CDR3 is 14 residues. The CDR3 protein is CASSFMGRGREQYF. The CDR3 region has the DNA TGTGCCAGCAGCTTCATGGGGAGAGGGCGCGAGCAGTACTTC. The variable domain in full, completed from reference TRBV7-8 and TRBJ2-7, reads GAGVSQSPRYKVAKRGQDVALRCDPISGHVSLFWYQQALGQGPEFLTYFQNEAQLDKSGLPSDRFFAERPEGSVSTLKIQRTQQEDSAVYLCASSFMGRGREQYFGPGTRLTVT.

This clone turned up a few times. The chain joins TRBV30 to TRBJ1-1, with D possibly being TRBD1 (5 bases). The germline V gene has CDR1 GTSNPN and CDR2 SVGIG (reference sequence). This CDR3 has 13 amino acids. V gave up 2 bases and J gave up 1 base, with 8 bases separating them. In DNA, the CDR3 is TGTGCCTGGAGTCACGGGGCGAACACTGAAGCTTTCTTT. Its protein is CAWSHGANTEAFF. The variable domain in full, with the rest retrieved from reference TRBV30 and TRBJ1-1, is SQTIHQWPATLVQPVGSPLSLECTVEGTSNPNLYWYRQAAGRGLQLLFYSVGIGQISSEVPQNLSASRPQDRQFILSSKKLLLSDSGFYLCAWSHGANTEAFFGQGTRLTVV.

This clone was detected only a few times. The V gene is TRBV10-3, the J gene TRBJ2-5, with D possibly matching TRBD2 (5 bases). Germline CDR1 and CDR2: ENHRY and SYGVKD. The CDR3 loop spans 13 amino acids. V lost 8 bases, J lost 5 bases, and 15 bases lay in between. The chain's CDR3 is CAIRRGQQETQYF. The CDR3 bases are TGTGCCATCCGTCGAGGGCAGCAGGAGACCCAGTACTTC.

V usage is TRBV6-5 and J usage is TRBJ2-7; perhaps D is TRBD1 or TRBD2 (7 bases each). The CDR3 totals 13 residues. Trimming cost V 6 bases and J 7 bases, with 16 bases left between them. The germline CDR1 and CDR2 sequences are MNHEY and SVGAGI. The CDR3 loop reads CASSAQGGREQYF. CDR3 in DNA: TGTGCCAGCAGCGCCCAGGGGGGGCGGGAGCAGTACTTC.

In this sample, this clone turned up once. This CDR3 reads CASSYDAVSTDTQYF. Written as DNA, the CDR3 is TGTGCCAGCAGTTATGATGCGGTTAGCACAGATACGCAGTATTTT. This rearrangement joins TRBV28 to TRBJ2-3; D is undetermined. CDR1 MDHEN and CDR2 SYDVKM come from the germline V gene. The V gene lost 4 bases and the J gene lost 0 bases, with 11 bases spanning the gap. The CDR3 is made up of 15 amino acids.

The chain joins TRBV7-2 to TRBJ1-1; D remains unclear. Germline loops: CDR1 SGHTA, CDR2 FQGNSA. CDR3 length: 15 amino acids. V shed 2 bases and J shed 4 bases, with 14 bases lying between them. The CDR3 protein is CASSLSAVTSTEAFF. CDR3 in DNA: TGTGCCAGCAGCTTAAGCGCGGTTACCTCCACTGAAGCTTTCTTT. Looking up the rest from reference TRBV7-2 and TRBJ1-1 gives the full variable domain: GAGVSQSPSNKVTEKGKDVELRCDPISGHTALYWYRQSLGQGLEFLIYFQGNSAPDKSGLPSDRFSAERTGGSVSTLTIQRTQQEDSAVYLCASSLSAVTSTEAFFGQGTRLTVV.

The rearrangement uses TRBV2 and TRBJ1-4; 8 bases line up with TRBD1. This CDR3 has 15 residues. Germline CDR1 SNHLY, CDR2 FYNNEI. The J segment lost 4 bases and the V segment lost 4 bases, leaving 5 bases of the junction unmatched. The CDR3 protein is CASSVQGALNEKLFF. In DNA form, the CDR3 reads TGTGCCAGCAGTGTCCAGGGGGCACTTAATGAAAAACTGTTTTTT.

The rearrangement links TRBV5-4 to TRBJ1-1, with no clear D. CDR1 and CDR2 (germline): SGHNT, YYREEE (reference sequence). V lost 4 bases and J lost 3, with 19 bases in between. CDR3 length: 16 residues. The CDR3 DNA is TGTGCCAGCAGCCCGGACCTACAATGGGGAGACACTGAAGCTTTCTTT. It is translated as CASSPDLQWGDTEAFF.

This chain links TRBV19 with TRBJ1-1; 7 nucleotides line up with TRBD1. Losses at the gene ends were 9 bases for V and 0 bases for J; bases not matched to a gene: 4. Germline lookup yields CDR1 LNHDA and CDR2 SQIVND (reference sequence). The CDR3 is 13 residues long. As DNA, the CDR3 is TGTGCCAGCTCGGGACAGCTGAACACTGAAGCTTTCTTT. Translating gives CASSGQLNTEAFF.

This chain links TRBV11-2 with TRBJ2-7, with D uncertain. V lost 5 bases, J lost 3 bases, and 14 bases lay in between. Germline lookup yields CDR1 SGHAT and CDR2 FQNNGV. This CDR3 is built from 14 residues. CDR3 coding DNA: TGTGCCAGCAGCCCAGACACCTTGATCTACGAGCAGTACTTC. It codes for CASSPDTLIYEQYF.

This clone was found a few times. The CDR3 DNA sequence: TGTGCCAGTAGTTTGGGGCGGGAGGACGAGCAGTACTTC. It translates to CASSLGREDEQYF. J is TRBJ2-7 and V is TRBV19; TRBD2 aligns across 8 bases. V shed 5 bases and J 5 bases; nucleotides not matched to a gene: 5. Germline-derived CDR1 and CDR2 are LNHDA and SQIVND (reference sequence). This CDR3 is built from 13 residues.

The table lists this clone with a count of one. This chain links TRBV2 with TRBJ1-4; D not resolved. The V end lost 4 bases, the J end lost 0 bases, and 6 bases lay between the germline ends. The CDR3 runs 14 residues. Germline V lookup: CDR1 SNHLY, CDR2 FYNNEI. The CDR3 region is CASSGRATNEKLFF. CDR3 in DNA: TGTGCCAGCAGTGGTAGGGCAACTAATGAAAAACTGTTTTTT. Together with reference TRBV2 and TRBJ1-4, the CDR3 gives the full variable domain: EPEVTQTPSHQVTQMGQEVILRCVPISNHLYFYWYRQILGQKVEFLVSFYNNEISEKSEIFDDQFSVERPDGSNFTLKIRSTKLEDSAMYFCASSGRATNEKLFFGSGTQLSVL.